This T cell receptor (beta chain) emerged from a study of identical twins. The V and J ends lost 5 bases and 8 bases, in that order; junction bases with no gene match: 4. Germline V lookup: CDR1 SEHNR, CDR2 FQNEAQ (reference sequence). This CDR3 comprises 13 residues. This clonotype was found a few times. The antigen remains undetermined. Study-wide findings and caveats: Part of the zero-insertion signal could reflect confounding by invariant MAIT and iNKT cells. In beta out-of-frame sequences, the excess sharing between twins was weaker.

After template switching added a universal primer site, the resulting cDNA carried unique molecular identifiers. TCRdb reanalysed the 5' RACE reads using MiXCR and keeps one entry per CDR3 protein. The sample contains 700,000 or so distinct CDR3 sequences, approximately 9% of which appear only once. The same data also went into a second study, on yellow fever vaccine responses in identical twins. That source notes: Each twin's T cell response to the vaccine was reported to look partly convergent and partly personalized.

This sequence was found in a woman aged 18-29 years in good health. V gene TRBV7-9 combines with J gene TRBJ1-3; 9 bases fit TRBD1. Material for sequencing was PBMCs. The CDR3 DNA reads as TGTGCCAGCAGCACCGACAGGGGGGACACCATATATTTT. Protein sequence: CASSTDRGDTIYF.